The 21 T cell receptor beta chains presented below share a single source sample, sequenced in a study of blood T cell repertoires in COVID-19. Clones were read by immunoSEQ multiplex PCR, and TCRdb kept only the in-frame ones, dropping some. This sample has fewer than 200,000 clones, with over 75% found just once. Sequenced: peripheral blood. These receptors originate from a man aged 60 to 75 who had recovered from COVID-19.

This clone was recorded once. V is TRBV7-2 and J is TRBJ1-6; D unresolved. Looked up from germline, CDR1 is SGHTA and CDR2 is FQGNSA. The germline V and J ends were trimmed by 4 bases and 5 bases, with 9 bases remaining between them. The CDR3 has 14 residues. The CDR3, as DNA: TGTGCCAGCAGCTCCCTCGGGGATAATTCACCCCTCCACTTT. Translation: CASSSLGDNSPLHF.

The CDR3 DNA is TGTGCCAGCAGTTCCGGGACAGGGCGATTCGCTGAGCAGCCCCAGCATTTT. Its protein is CASSSGTGRFAEQPQHF. The chain recombines TRBV5-4 with TRBJ1-5; 9 positions match TRBD1. Germline V gene data show CDR1 as SGHNT and CDR2 as YYREEE (reference sequence). J lost 7 bases, V lost 5 bases, and 16 bases had no gene match. The CDR3 has 17 amino acids.

The CDR3 loop is CASTLQETQYF. The CDR3, as DNA: TGCGCCAGCACCCTACAAGAGACCCAGTACTTC. The chain is built from TRBV5-1 and TRBJ2-5, with unresolved D. The V gene lost 6 bases and the J gene lost 2 bases, with 5 bases spanning the gap. The CDR3 extends over 11 amino acids. Germline CDR1 reads SGHRS; CDR2 reads YFSETQ.

This chain joins TRBV10-3 and TRBJ1-2; TRBD1 aligns across 7 bases. After removal of 3 bases from V and 6 bases from J, the junction contained 7 bases not matched to a gene. Per the germline V gene, CDR1 is ENHRY and CDR2 is SYGVKD. CDR3 length equals 14 residues. The CDR3 is CAISDATGKHGYTF. The DNA for the CDR3 is TGTGCCATCAGTGACGCGACAGGGAAACATGGCTACACCTTC.

In DNA, the CDR3 is TGTGCCAGCAGCTTAGAAGTGGGCACGCAGTATTTT. It codes for CASSLEVGTQYF. The chain joins TRBV7-2 to TRBJ2-3; D uncertain. The CDR3 contains 12 residues. Germline V CDR1 and CDR2: SGHTA, FQGNSA. Trimming stripped 1 base from V and 9 bases from J, with 8 bases between.

The chain couples TRBV7-2 to TRBJ2-3; 10 bases are shared with TRBD2. Germline CDR1 is SGHTA and CDR2 is FQGNSA. The CDR3 is 15 amino acids. V was clipped by 5 bases and J by 4 bases; unmatched bases: 6. CDR3 amino acids: CASSPPSGGSDTQYF. CDR3 nucleotide sequence: TGTGCCAGCAGCCCTCCTAGCGGGGGATCAGATACGCAGTATTTT.

V is TRBV19 and J is TRBJ2-1; 8 positions agree with TRBD2. Looked up from germline, CDR1 is LNHDA and CDR2 is SQIVND (reference sequence). The trim removed 9 bases at V and 0 bases at J, leaving 10 bases unmatched. The CDR3 extends over 16 amino acids. The CDR3 sequence is CASSIGGGNSYNEQFF. For the CDR3, the DNA is TGTGCCAGCTCCATCGGGGGGGGGAACTCCTACAATGAGCAGTTCTTC.

CDR3 in amino acids: CASSYSDSSHNEQFF. The CDR3 bases are TGTGCCAGCAGTTACTCCGACAGCTCTCACAATGAGCAGTTCTTC. This rearrangement joins TRBV7-9 to TRBJ2-1; tentatively, D is TRBD1 (5 bases). V was pared by 6 bases and J by 5 bases, with 17 bases between. The CDR3 runs to 15 residues. Germline loops: CDR1 SEHNR, CDR2 FQNEAQ (reference sequence). Using reference TRBV7-9 and TRBJ2-1 for the parts outside the CDR3, the full variable domain is DTGVSQNPRHKITKRGQNVTFRCDPISEHNRLYWYRQTLGQGPEFLTYFQNEAQLEKSRLLSDRFSAERPKGSFSTLEIQRTEQGDSAMYLCASSYSDSSHNEQFFGPGTRLTVL.

V usage is TRBV20-1 and J usage is TRBJ1-6; a weak D match, TRBD1 (5 bases). Trimming took 3 bases from V and 7 from J, leaving 19 bases between them. This CDR3 region has 16 residues. In germline, CDR1 is DFQATT, CDR2 SNEGSKA (reference sequence). The CDR3 loop is CSASTTAPEGNSPLHF. CDR3 coding DNA: TGCAGTGCTAGTACGACAGCCCCGGAGGGGAATTCACCCCTCCACTTT.

V and J are TRBV24-1 and TRBJ2-2; a weak D match, TRBD2 (6 bases). Germline values: CDR1 KGHDR, CDR2 SFDVKD. V was trimmed by 0 bases and J by 5 bases, leaving 12 bases between them. This CDR3 region has 16 residues. CDR3 coding DNA: TGTGCCACCAGTGATTTGGGGGGGAGTAAAACCGGGGAGCTGTTTTTT. Translating it yields CATSDLGGSKTGELFF.

The chain employs TRBV30 and TRBJ2-3, with D unclear. V was trimmed by 0 bases and J by 2 bases, leaving 9 bases between them. The CDR3 length is 14 residues. From germline, CDR1 is GTSNPN and CDR2 SVGIG (reference sequence). Written as DNA, the CDR3 is TGTGCCTGGAGTGTACGACACGCCACAGATACGCAGTATTTT. It yields the protein CAWSVRHATDTQYF.

The J gene is TRBJ1-2, the V gene TRBV12-3 or TRBV12-4; 8 nucleotides match TRBD1. This CDR3 is built from 13 residues. V trimming: 5 bases; J trimming: 6 bases; junction bases outside the gene matches: 5. In nucleotides, the CDR3 is TGTGCCAGCAGTCGGACAGGGAATAATGGCTACACCTTC. Amino acids: CASSRTGNNGYTF.

V is TRBV19 and J is TRBJ1-3; D call uncertain. Deletions cut 4 bases from V and 4 bases from J, with 2 bases between. There are 11 residues in the CDR3. The germline CDR1 and CDR2 sequences are LNHDA and SQIVND (reference sequence). CDR3 nucleotide sequence: TGTGCCAGTAGTACGGGAAACACCATATATTTT. This codes for CASSTGNTIYF.

The sample holds a few counts of this clone. The chain has TRBV27 and TRBJ1-2; 7 bases fit TRBD1. The germline V gene encodes CDR1 MNHEY and CDR2 SMNVEV (reference sequence). This CDR3 is 15 amino acids long. Trimming cost V 7 bases and J 2 bases; bases outside gene matches: 10. The chain's CDR3 is CASTPGGSSNYGYTF. DNA for the CDR3: TGTGCCAGCACCCCAGGGGGTTCAAGCAACTATGGCTACACCTTC.

In its sample, this clone was seen a few times. The chain couples TRBV5-6 to TRBJ2-7, with D tentatively TRBD1 (5 bases). Germline assignment: CDR1 SGHDT and CDR2 YYEEEE. V was shortened by 1 base and J by 9 bases, with 14 bases between the two germline ends. This CDR3 has 13 residues. CDR3 in DNA: TGTGCCAGCAGCTTGCCCGGACAAGCAGGGCAGTACTTC. Protein sequence: CASSLPGQAGQYF. Based on the CDR3 plus reference TRBV5-6 and TRBJ2-7, the full variable domain is DAGVTQSPTHLIKTRGQQVTLRCSPKSGHDTVSWYQQALGQGPQFIFQYYEEEERQRGNFPDRFSGHQFPNYSSELNVNALLLGDSALYLCASSLPGQAGQYFGPGTRLTVT.

The chain recombines TRBV5-8 with TRBJ2-3, with 9 positions matching TRBD2. CDR3 length equals 13 residues. The V gene end was trimmed by 2 bases and the J gene end by 5 bases; junction bases not matched to a gene: 0. CDR1 and CDR2 (germline): SGHTS, YDEGEE. The CDR3 reads CASSLAGGDTQYF. CDR3 nucleotides: TGTGCCAGCAGCTTAGCGGGGGGAGATACGCAGTATTTT.

This chain connects TRBV5-4 to TRBJ1-1; no clear D. V lost 4 bases, J lost 1 base, and 14 bases lay in between. The CDR3 consists of 15 residues. Germline V CDR1 and CDR2: SGHNT, YYREEE (reference sequence). CDR3 protein: CASSHGGNRNTEAFF. In nucleotides, the CDR3 is TGTGCCAGCAGCCACGGAGGGAATAGGAACACTGAAGCTTTCTTT. The entire variable domain, with the rest obtained from reference TRBV5-4 and TRBJ1-1, is as follows: ETGVTQSPTHLIKTRGQQVTLRCSSQSGHNTVSWYQQALGQGPQFIFQYYREEENGRGNFPPRFSGLQFPNYSSELNVNALELDDSALYLCASSHGGNRNTEAFFGQGTRLTVV.

The chain uses TRBV7-9 and TRBJ2-5, with D perhaps TRBD2 (6 bases). V was cut by 3 bases and J by 5 bases, with 13 bases left in between. The germline V gene has CDR1 SEHNR and CDR2 FQNEAQ (reference sequence). The CDR3 spans 14 residues. The CDR3 region is CASSFGGSVETQYF. CDR3 bases: TGTGCCAGCAGCTTTGGGGGGTCGGTTGAGACCCAGTACTTC.

The chain carries TRBV29-1 and TRBJ2-1, with TRBD1 matching 10 bases. The V segment lost 5 bases and the J segment 10 bases; nucleotides outside the gene matches: 8. The CDR3 has 13 amino acids. The V gene's germline CDR1 is SQVTM and CDR2 ANQGSEA. The CDR3 loop is CSVWDRGVGEQFF. The CDR3 DNA follows: TGCAGCGTTTGGGACAGGGGAGTAGGGGAGCAGTTCTTC.

The chain recombines TRBV24-1 with TRBJ2-6; 12 bases match TRBD1. V was clipped by 5 bases and J by 4 bases; unmatched bases: 5. Germline V gene data show CDR1 as KGHDR and CDR2 as SFDVKD. The length of the CDR3 is 17 residues. The CDR3 sequence is CATSGGTGGIGANVLTF. The CDR3 coding sequence is TGTGCCACCAGTGGTGGGACAGGGGGCATCGGGGCCAACGTCCTGACTTTC.

This chain joins TRBV6-5 and TRBJ1-2; D is ambiguous. Germline V gives CDR1 MNHEY, CDR2 SVGAGI. This CDR3 has 13 amino acids. The V end was cut by 6 bases, the J end by 4 bases, with 12 bases between. CDR3: CASSRLSTYGYTF. CDR3 coding DNA: TGTGCCAGCAGCCGACTGTCGACCTATGGCTACACCTTC.